The sequence of this T cell receptor (beta chain) was determined in a study of radiotherapy plus CTLA-4 blockade in lung cancer. General study results and limits: It was early blood T cell clone dynamics, with interferon-beta, that reportedly best predicted response.

The V gene's germline CDR1 is MDHEN and CDR2 SYDVKM. CDR3 size: 15 residues. V lost 1 base and J 0 bases, leaving 7 bases between the germline ends. Enrolled patients, whose metastatic non-small-cell lung cancer was chemo-refractory, received focal radiation plus CTLA-4 blockade with ipilimumab. The data were produced by immunoSEQ multiplex PCR, yet TCRdb's version contains in-frame clones alone and is incomplete. The sample includes approximately 49,000 clones, 70% to 90% of them seen just once. A word on this clone: No antigen is known for it.

The origin of this receptor is a human donor with non-small cell lung cancer whose response to radiotherapy plus ipilimumab could not be evaluated. The J gene is TRBJ1-5, the V gene TRBV28, with D perhaps TRBD1 (6 bases). Sample: peripheral blood, taken from a patient treated with radiotherapy plus ipilimumab. Here the CDR3 reads CASSLLGASNQPQHF. For the CDR3, the DNA is TGTGCCAGCAGTTTATTGGGGGCTAGCAATCAGCCCCAGCATTTT.